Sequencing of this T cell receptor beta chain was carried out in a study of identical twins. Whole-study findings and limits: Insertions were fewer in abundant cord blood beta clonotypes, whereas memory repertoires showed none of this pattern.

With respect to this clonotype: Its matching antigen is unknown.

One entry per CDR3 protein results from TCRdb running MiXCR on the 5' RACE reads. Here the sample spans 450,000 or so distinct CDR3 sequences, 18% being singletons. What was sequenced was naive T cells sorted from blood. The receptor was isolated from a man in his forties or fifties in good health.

CDR3 bases: TGCAGTGCTAGAGATGAACAGGGGGTACGGGGCTACACCTTC. Encoded protein: CSARDEQGVRGYTF. The chain joins TRBV20-1 to TRBJ1-2; 8 bases match TRBD1. The CDR3 is 14 amino acids. Per the germline V gene, CDR1 is DFQATT and CDR2 is SNEGSKA (reference sequence). V shed 0 bases and J 8 bases; nucleotides not matched to a gene: 8.